The 5 T cell receptor beta chains presented below share a single source sample, sequenced in a study of T cells after yellow fever vaccination. One entry per CDR3 protein results from TCRdb running MiXCR on the 5' RACE reads. There are 450,000 to 600,000 distinct CDR3 sequences in the sample; 17% occur only once, and roughly 17% lies in the top ten. Sequencing was performed on PBMCs, taken 4 to 5 days after the first yellow fever vaccination. The receptors shown here come from a man aged 18 to 29 who received the YFV17D yellow fever vaccine.

The chain has TRBV28 and TRBJ2-7; no clear D. The ends were cut back, 5 bases at V and 5 bases at J, with 10 bases in the middle. CDR3 length: 12 amino acids. Germline CDR1 MDHEN, CDR2 SYDVKM. The CDR3 here is CASSHDIHEQYV. CDR3 bases: TGTGCCAGCAGTCACGATATCCACGAGCAGTACGTC.

This clonotype was seen a few times. The chain couples TRBV5-5 to TRBJ2-1; D is possibly TRBD2 (7 bases). Trimming removed 0 bases from V and 4 bases from J, with 14 bases in between. Per germline, CDR1 SGHKS and CDR2 YYEKEE (reference sequence). There are 16 residues in the CDR3. This CDR3 reads CASSLDWGGNYNEQFF. CDR3 nucleotide sequence: TGTGCCAGCAGCTTGGATTGGGGGGGCAATTACAATGAGCAGTTCTTC.

This clonotype was seen ten or more times. V gene TRBV25-1 combines with J gene TRBJ1-1; TRBD1 is a possible D gene (5 bases). CDR3 length: 12 amino acids. The germline gives CDR1 MGHDK, CDR2 SYGVNS. The V end lost 3 bases, the J end lost 8 bases, and 10 bases lay between the germline ends. The CDR3 reads CASSDTGLEAFF. CDR3 nucleotides: TGTGCCAGCAGTGATACGGGACTGGAAGCTTTCTTT.

This clonotype was seen a few times. The J gene is TRBJ2-3, the V gene TRBV27, with TRBD2 as a possible D gene (6 bases). Germline CDR1 and CDR2: MNHEY and SMNVEV (reference sequence). Trimming took 8 bases from V and 6 from J, leaving 9 bases between them. This CDR3 is built from 11 residues. CDR3 nucleotide sequence: TGTGCCAGCCATGGGGGGGATACGCAGTATTTT. Its translation is CASHGGDTQYF.

This clonotype was detected a few times. A much larger clonotype is one base distant, so this may be a read error. V usage is TRBV5-4 and J usage is TRBJ2-3, with 9 bases aligning to TRBD1. The CDR3 length is 14 residues. V lost 5 bases, J lost 1 base, and 2 bases stayed unmatched. The germline V gene encodes CDR1 SGHNT and CDR2 YYREEE (reference sequence). DNA of the CDR3: TGTGCCAGCAGACGGGACAGGGGCACAGATACGCAGTATTTT. As protein: CASRRDRGTDTQYF.